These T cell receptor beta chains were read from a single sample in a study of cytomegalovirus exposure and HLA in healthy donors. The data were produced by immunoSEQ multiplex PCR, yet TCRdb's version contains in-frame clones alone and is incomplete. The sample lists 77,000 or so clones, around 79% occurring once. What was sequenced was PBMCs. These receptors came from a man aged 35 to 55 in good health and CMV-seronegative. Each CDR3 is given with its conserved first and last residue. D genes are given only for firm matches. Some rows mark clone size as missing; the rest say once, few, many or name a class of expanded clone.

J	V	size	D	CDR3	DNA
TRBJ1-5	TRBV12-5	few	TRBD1	CASGVTGGSNQPQHF	TGTGCTAGTGGTGTGACAGGGGGTAGCAATCAGCCCCAGCATTTT
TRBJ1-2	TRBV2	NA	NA	CASGGGYGYTF	TGTGCCAGTGGGGGCGGCTATGGCTACACCTTC
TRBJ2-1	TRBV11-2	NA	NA	CASSLNRELEQFF	TGTGCCAGCAGCTTAAACAGGGAACTTGAGCAGTTCTTC
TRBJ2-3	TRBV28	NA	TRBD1	CASSPGGPDTQYF	TGTGCCAGCAGTCCAGGGGGCCCAGATACGCAGTATTTT
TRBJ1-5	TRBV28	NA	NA	CASSTYRQINQPQHF	TGTGCCAGCAGTACGTACCGACAGATTAATCAGCCCCAGCATTTT
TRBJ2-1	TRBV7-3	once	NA	CASSLQPSGGRFF	TGTGCCAGCAGCTTACAACCCAGCGGCGGAAGGTTCTTC
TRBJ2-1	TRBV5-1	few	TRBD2	CASSQGLAGENEQFF	TGCGCCAGCAGCCAGGGACTAGCGGGGGAGAATGAGCAGTTCTTC
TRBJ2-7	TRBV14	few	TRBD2	CASSSLGEGRRNEQYF	TGTGCCAGCAGCTCTCTGGGGGAGGGCCGGAGGAACGAGCAGTACTTC
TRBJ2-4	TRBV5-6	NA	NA	CASSLVGWDIQYF	TGTGCCAGCAGCTTGGTGGGCTGGGACATTCAGTACTTC
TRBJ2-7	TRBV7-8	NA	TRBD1	CASSFGRDRGSYEQYF	TGTGCCAGCAGCTTTGGCAGGGACAGGGGGTCCTACGAGCAGTACTTC
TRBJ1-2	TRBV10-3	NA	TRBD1	CAISRDRGYGYTF	TGTGCCATCAGTCGGGACAGGGGTTATGGCTACACCTTC
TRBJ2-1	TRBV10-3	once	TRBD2	CAISVGLAGGNNEQFF	TGTGCCATCAGTGTTGGACTAGCGGGAGGTAACAATGAGCAGTTCTTC
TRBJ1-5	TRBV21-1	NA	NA	CARTGSDNQPQHF	TGTGCCAGGACAGGGAGCGACAATCAGCCCCAGCATTTT
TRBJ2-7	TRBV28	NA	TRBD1	CASSPRYRGYEQYF	TGTGCCAGCAGTCCCAGATACAGGGGTTACGAGCAGTACTTC
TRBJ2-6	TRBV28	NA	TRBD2	CASSLGGAGANVLTF	TGTGCCAGCAGTTTAGGGGGGGCTGGGGCCAACGTCCTGACTTTC
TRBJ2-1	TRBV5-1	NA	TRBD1	CASSARPGTAYYNEQFF	TGCGCCAGCAGCGCTCGCCCCGGGACAGCTTATTACAATGAGCAGTTCTTC
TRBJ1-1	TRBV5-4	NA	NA	CASSLGGLRGEAFF	TGTGCCAGCAGCTTGGGGGGGTTGAGGGGGGAAGCTTTCTTT
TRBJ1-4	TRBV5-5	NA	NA	CASSFGQAGGPEKLFF	TGTGCCAGCAGCTTCGGGCAGGCAGGAGGCCCGGAAAAACTGTTTTTT